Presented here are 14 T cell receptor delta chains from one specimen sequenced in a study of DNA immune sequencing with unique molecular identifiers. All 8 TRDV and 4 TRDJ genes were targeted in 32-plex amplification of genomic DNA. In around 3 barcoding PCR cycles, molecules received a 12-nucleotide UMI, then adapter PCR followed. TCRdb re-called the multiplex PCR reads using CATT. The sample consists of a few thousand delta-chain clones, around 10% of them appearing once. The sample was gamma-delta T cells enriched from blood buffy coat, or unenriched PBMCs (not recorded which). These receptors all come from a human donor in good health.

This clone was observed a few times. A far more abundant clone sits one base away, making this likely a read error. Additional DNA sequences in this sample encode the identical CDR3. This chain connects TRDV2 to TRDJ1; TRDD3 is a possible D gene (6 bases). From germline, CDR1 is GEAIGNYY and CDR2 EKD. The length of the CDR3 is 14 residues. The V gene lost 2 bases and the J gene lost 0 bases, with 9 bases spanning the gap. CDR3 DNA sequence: TGTGCCTGTGACAAGGTGGGGGACACCGATAAACTCATCTTT. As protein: CACDKVGDTDKLIF.

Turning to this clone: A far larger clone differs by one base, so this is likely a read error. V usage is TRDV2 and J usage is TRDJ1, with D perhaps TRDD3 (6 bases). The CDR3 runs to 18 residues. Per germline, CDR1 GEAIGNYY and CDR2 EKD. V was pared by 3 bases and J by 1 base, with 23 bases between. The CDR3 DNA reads TGTGCCTGTGACCTTCTGGGGAATACGCTTCTTACCACCGATAAACTCATCTTT. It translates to CACDLLGNTLLTTDKLIF.

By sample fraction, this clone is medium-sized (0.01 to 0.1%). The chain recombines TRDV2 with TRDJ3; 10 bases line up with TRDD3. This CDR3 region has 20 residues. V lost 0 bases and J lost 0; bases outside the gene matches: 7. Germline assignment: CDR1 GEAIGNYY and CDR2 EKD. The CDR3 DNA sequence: TGTGCCTGTGACACCGCCTGGGGGATAAAGAGCTCCTGGGACACCCGACAGATGTTTTTC. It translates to CACDTAWGIKSSWDTRQMFF.

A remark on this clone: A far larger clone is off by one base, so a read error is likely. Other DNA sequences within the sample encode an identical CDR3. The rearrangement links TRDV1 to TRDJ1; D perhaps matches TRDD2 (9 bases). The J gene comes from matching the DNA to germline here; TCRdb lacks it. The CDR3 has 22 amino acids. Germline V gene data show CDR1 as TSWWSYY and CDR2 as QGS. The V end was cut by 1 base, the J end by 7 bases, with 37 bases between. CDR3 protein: CALGEPPPSYGRLGALPSKLIF. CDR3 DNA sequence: TGTGCTCTTGGGGAACCTCCCCCTTCCTACGGGCGACTGGGGGCCCTTCCCTCTAAACTCATCTTT.

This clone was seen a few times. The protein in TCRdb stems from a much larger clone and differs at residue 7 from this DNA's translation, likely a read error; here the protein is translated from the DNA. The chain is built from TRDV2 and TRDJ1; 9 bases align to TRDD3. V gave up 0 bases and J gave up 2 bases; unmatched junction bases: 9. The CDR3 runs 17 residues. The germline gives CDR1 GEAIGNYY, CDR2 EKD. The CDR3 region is CACDTVRGYAGTDKLIF. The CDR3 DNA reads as TGTGCCTGTGACACCGTTAGGGGATACGCTGGGACCGATAAACTCATCTTT.

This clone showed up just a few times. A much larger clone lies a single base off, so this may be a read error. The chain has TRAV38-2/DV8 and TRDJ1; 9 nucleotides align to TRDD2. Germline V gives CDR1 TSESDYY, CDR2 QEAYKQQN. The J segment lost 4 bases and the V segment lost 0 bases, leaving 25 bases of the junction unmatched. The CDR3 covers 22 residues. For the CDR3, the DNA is TGTGCTTATAGGAGCGCGACTCCTTCCTTCCTACGAGGGTGGGGGACCGGCGATAAACTCATCTTT. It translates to CAYRSATPSFLRGWGTGDKLIF.

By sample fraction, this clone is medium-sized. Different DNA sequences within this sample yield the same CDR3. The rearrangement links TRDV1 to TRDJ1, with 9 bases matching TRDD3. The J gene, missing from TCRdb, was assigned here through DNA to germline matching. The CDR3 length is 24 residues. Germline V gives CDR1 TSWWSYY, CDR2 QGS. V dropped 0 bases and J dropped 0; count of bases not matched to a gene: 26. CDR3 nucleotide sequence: TGTGCTCTTGGGGAACTTGGGATTCCTAGAGGGCTGGGGGATCACGGTCTGTACACCGATAAACTCATCTTT. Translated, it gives CALGELGIPRGLGDHGLYTDKLIF.

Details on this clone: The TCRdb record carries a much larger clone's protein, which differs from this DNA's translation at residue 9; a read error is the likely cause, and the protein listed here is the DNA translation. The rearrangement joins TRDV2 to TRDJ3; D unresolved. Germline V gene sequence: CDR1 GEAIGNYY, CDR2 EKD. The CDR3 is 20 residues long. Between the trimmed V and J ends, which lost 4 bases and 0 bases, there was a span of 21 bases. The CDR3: CACDPIVLRESSWDTRQMFF. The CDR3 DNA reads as TGTGCCTGTGATCCCATTGTACTGAGGGAAAGCTCCTGGGACACCCGACAGATGTTTTTC.

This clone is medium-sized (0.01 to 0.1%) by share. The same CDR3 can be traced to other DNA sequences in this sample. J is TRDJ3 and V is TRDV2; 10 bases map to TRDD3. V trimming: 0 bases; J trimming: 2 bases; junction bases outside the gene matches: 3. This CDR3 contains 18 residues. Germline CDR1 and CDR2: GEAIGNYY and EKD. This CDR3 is CACDTGGYDAWDTRQMFF. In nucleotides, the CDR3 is TGTGCCTGTGACACCGGGGGATACGACGCCTGGGACACCCGACAGATGTTTTTC.

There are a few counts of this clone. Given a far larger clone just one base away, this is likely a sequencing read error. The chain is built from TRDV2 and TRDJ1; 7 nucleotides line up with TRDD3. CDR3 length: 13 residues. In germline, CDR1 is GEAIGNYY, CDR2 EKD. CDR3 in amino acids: CACGTWGTDKLIF. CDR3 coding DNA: TGTGCCTGTGGCACCTGGGGGACCGATAAACTCATCTTT.

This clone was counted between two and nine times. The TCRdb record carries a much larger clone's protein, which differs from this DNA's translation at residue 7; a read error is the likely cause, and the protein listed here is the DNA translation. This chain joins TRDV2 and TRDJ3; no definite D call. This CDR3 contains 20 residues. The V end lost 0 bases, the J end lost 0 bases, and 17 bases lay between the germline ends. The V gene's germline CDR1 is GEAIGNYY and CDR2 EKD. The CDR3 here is CACDTLRTTNGSWDTRQMFF. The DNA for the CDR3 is TGTGCCTGTGACACCTTGAGGACCACGAACGGCTCCTGGGACACCCGACAGATGTTTTTC.

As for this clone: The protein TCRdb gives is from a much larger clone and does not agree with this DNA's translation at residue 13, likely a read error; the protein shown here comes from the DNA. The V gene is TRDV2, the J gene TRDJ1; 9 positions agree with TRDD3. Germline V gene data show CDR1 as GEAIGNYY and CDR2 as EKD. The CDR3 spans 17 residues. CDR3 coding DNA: TGTGCCTGTGACACTCTGGGGGATGGAAAGTACACCTATAAACTCATCTTT. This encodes CACDTLGDGKYTYKLIF.

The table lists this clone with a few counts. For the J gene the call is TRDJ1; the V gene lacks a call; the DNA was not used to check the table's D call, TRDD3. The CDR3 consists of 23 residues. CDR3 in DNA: TGTGCCTGTGACACCCTAAGTGGGCTAGGAGGACTGGGGGATACGCTGAAAAACGATAAACTCATCTTT. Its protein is CACDTLSGLGGLGDTLKNDKLIF.

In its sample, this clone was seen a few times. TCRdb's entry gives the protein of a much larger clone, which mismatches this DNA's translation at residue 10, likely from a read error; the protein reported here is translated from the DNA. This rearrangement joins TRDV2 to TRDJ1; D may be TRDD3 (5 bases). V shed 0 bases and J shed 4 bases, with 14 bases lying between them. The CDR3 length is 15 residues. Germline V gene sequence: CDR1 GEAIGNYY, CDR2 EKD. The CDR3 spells CACDTVGGRIDKLIF. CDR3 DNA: TGTGCCTGTGACACCGTCGGGGGTCGCATCGATAAACTCATCTTT.